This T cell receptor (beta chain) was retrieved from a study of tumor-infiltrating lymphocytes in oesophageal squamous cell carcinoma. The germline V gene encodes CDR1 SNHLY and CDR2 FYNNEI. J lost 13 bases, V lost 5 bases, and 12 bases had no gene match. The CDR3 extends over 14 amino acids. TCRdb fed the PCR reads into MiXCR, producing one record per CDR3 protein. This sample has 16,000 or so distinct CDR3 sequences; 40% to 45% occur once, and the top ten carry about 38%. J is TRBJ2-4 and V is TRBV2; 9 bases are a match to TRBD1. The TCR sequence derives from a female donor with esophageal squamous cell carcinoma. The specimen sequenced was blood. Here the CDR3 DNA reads TGTGCCAGCAGTCGGGGACAGGGCCACAATGAGCAGTACTTC. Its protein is CASSRGQGHNEQYF.